A single sample gave rise to the 30 T cell receptor beta chains below, sequenced in a study of blood T cell repertoires in COVID-19. Clones were sequenced by immunoSEQ multiplex PCR, and TCRdb holds only the in-frame ones, with some missing. The sample lists 350,000 or so clones, more than 75% occurring once. The sequenced material came from PBMCs or T cells enriched from blood (not recorded which). The origin of the receptors is a woman aged 25 to 39 who had recovered from COVID-19.

The chain combines TRBV5-4 with TRBJ2-1; D is ambiguous. Germline V gene sequence: CDR1 SGHNT, CDR2 YYREEE (reference sequence). Trimming cost V 2 bases and J 2 bases, with 2 bases left between them. The CDR3 is made up of 12 amino acids. The CDR3 sequence: CASSFTYNEQFF. Written as DNA, the CDR3 is TGTGCCAGCAGCTTTACCTACAATGAGCAGTTCTTC.

The genes are TRBV28 and TRBJ1-2; D gene unclear. Germline loops: CDR1 MDHEN, CDR2 SYDVKM. Trimming removed 3 bases at V and 0 bases at J, with 5 bases between. CDR3 length: 13 residues. In nucleotides, the CDR3 is TGTGCCAGCAGTTTCGGGGCTAACTATGGCTACACCTTC. It codes for CASSFGANYGYTF.

CDR3 sequence reads: CASSVDDRGVSNGYTF. CDR3 DNA: TGTGCCAGCAGCGTAGATGACAGGGGGGTTAGTAATGGCTACACCTTC. V is TRBV9 and J is TRBJ1-2; 9 bases match TRBD1. The CDR3 is 16 residues long. Germline CDR1 reads SGDLS; CDR2 reads YYNGEE. After removal of 0 bases from V and 6 bases from J, the junction contained 9 bases not matched to a gene.

The rearrangement uses TRBV7-9 and TRBJ2-3, with 7 bases matching TRBD1. V was clipped by 5 bases and J by 4 bases; unmatched bases: 6. Per the germline V gene, CDR1 is SEHNR and CDR2 is FQNEAQ (reference sequence). The CDR3 sequence is 14 residues long. CDR3 region: CASSISDRADTQYF. Here the CDR3 DNA reads TGTGCCAGCAGCATTAGCGACAGGGCAGATACGCAGTATTTT.

J is TRBJ1-1 and V is TRBV6-1; tentative D call: TRBD1 (6 bases). V lost 3 bases and J 9 bases, leaving 14 bases between the germline ends. CDR3 size: 13 residues. Germline-derived CDR1 and CDR2 are MNHNS and SASEGT. This CDR3 reads CASSEATGWKAFF. CDR3 DNA sequence: TGTGCCAGCAGTGAGGCGACAGGATGGAAAGCTTTCTTT.

Only a few counts were recorded for this clone. The chain links TRBV15 to TRBJ2-7, with 8 bases fitting TRBD1. Germline values: CDR1 LNHNV, CDR2 YYDKDF (reference sequence). Unmatched junction bases numbered 8, after V lost 4 bases and J lost 6 bases. This CDR3 is built from 14 residues. The CDR3 region has the DNA TGTGCCACCAGCAAATATGGACAGGGCGGCGAGCAGTACTTC. This encodes CATSKYGQGGEQYF. Full variable domain (outside the CDR3, taken from reference TRBV15 and TRBJ2-7): DAMVIQNPRYQVTQFGKPVTLSCSQTLNHNVMYWYQQKSSQAPKLLFHYYDKDFNNEADTPDNFQSRRPNTSFCFLDIRSPGLGDTAMYLCATSKYGQGGEQYFGPGTRLTVT.

V is TRBV19 and J is TRBJ1-1, with 7 bases lining up with TRBD1. Germline values: CDR1 LNHDA, CDR2 SQIVND (reference sequence). The CDR3 totals 14 residues. V shed 6 bases, J shed 3 bases, and the junction held 7 bases outside the gene matches. In DNA form, the CDR3 reads TGTGCCAGTAGCCCAGGGGGTCACGACACTGAAGCTTTCTTT. It encodes CASSPGGHDTEAFF.

The chain uses TRBV28 and TRBJ1-2; TRBD1 is a possible D gene (5 bases). The CDR3 runs to 13 residues. V gave up 3 bases and J gave up 8 bases, with 13 bases separating them. Germline V gives CDR1 MDHEN, CDR2 SYDVKM. This chain's CDR3 is CASSFFGAVGYTF. The CDR3 DNA reads TGTGCCAGCAGTTTTTTTGGGGCGGTAGGCTACACCTTC.

V is TRBV29-1 and J is TRBJ1-2, with D maybe TRBD1 (5 bases). The V gene lost 7 bases and the J gene lost 3 bases, with 18 bases spanning the gap. CDR3 length: 14 residues. Per germline, CDR1 SQVTM and CDR2 ANQGSEA. CDR3 sequence reads: CSAYSGVSDYGYTF. The CDR3 nucleotides are TGCAGCGCTTACTCGGGGGTCTCGGACTATGGCTACACCTTC.

V gene TRBV5-1 combines with J gene TRBJ2-1; 10 positions match TRBD2. This CDR3 has 15 amino acids. Trimming cost V 4 bases and J 7 bases; bases outside gene matches: 8. Looked up from germline, CDR1 is SGHRS and CDR2 is YFSETQ. CDR3 bases: TGCGCCAGCAGCGAAGCGGGGGGGCCGGGGAATGAGCAGTTCTTC. This gives the protein CASSEAGGPGNEQFF.

The rearrangement links TRBV11-2 to TRBJ2-3; 7 bases are shared with TRBD2. Germline V gives CDR1 SGHAT, CDR2 FQNNGV. Germline trimming cut 1 base from V and 3 bases from J; bases unmatched to any gene: 4. CDR3 size: 15 residues. The CDR3 loop is CASSLVMGGTDTQYF. The CDR3 DNA sequence: TGTGCCAGCAGCTTAGTTATGGGGGGGACAGATACGCAGTATTTT.

The CDR3 protein is CASSPRQVTGETQYF. DNA for the CDR3: TGTGCCAGCAGTCCCCGACAGGTAACGGGAGAGACCCAGTACTTC. This rearrangement joins TRBV28 to TRBJ2-5; weak D call: TRBD1 (6 bases). Germline assignment: CDR1 MDHEN and CDR2 SYDVKM. CDR3 length: 15 residues. The ends were cut back, 5 bases at V and 4 bases at J, with 17 bases in the middle.

V usage is TRBV6-1 and J usage is TRBJ2-7; possibly TRBD1 for D (6 bases). CDR1 is MNHNS, CDR2 SASEGT, per germline. This CDR3 contains 14 residues. V was pared by 1 base and J by 5 bases, with 12 bases between. This chain's CDR3 is CASSEDRDAHEQYF. CDR3 DNA sequence: TGTGCCAGCAGTGAAGACAGGGATGCCCACGAGCAGTACTTC.

V and J are TRBV6-5 and TRBJ2-3; D remains ambiguous. Germline CDR1 MNHEY, CDR2 SVGAGI. V dropped 7 bases and J dropped 0 bases, with 14 bases sitting between them. This CDR3 has 15 amino acids. This CDR3 is CASTASTRSTDTQYF. The DNA for the CDR3 is TGTGCCAGCACCGCCTCCACGCGGAGCACAGATACGCAGTATTTT.

The genes are TRBV7-9 and TRBJ1-4, with D possibly being TRBD1 (5 bases). Per the germline V gene, CDR1 is SEHNR and CDR2 is FQNEAQ (reference sequence). The CDR3 extends over 15 amino acids. Trimming took off 1 base at V and 7 bases at J, with 13 bases between the two ends. CDR3 sequence: CASSLDQGQTEKLFF. In DNA, the CDR3 is TGTGCCAGCAGCTTAGATCAGGGTCAGACTGAAAAACTGTTTTTT. The full variable domain, completed using reference TRBV7-9 and TRBJ1-4, is DTGVSQNPRHKITKRGQNVTFRCDPISEHNRLYWYRQTLGQGPEFLTYFQNEAQLEKSRLLSDRFSAERPKGSFSTLEIQRTEQGDSAMYLCASSLDQGQTEKLFFGSGTQLSVL.

The rearrangement joins TRBV28 to TRBJ1-2, with a weak D call TRBD1 (6 bases). Trimming stripped 6 bases from V and 8 bases from J, with 22 bases between. The CDR3 contains 15 residues. The V gene's germline CDR1 is MDHEN and CDR2 SYDVKM. The CDR3 region has the DNA TGTGCCAGCAGGGCCGCGGACATAGGGGGATGGGGCTACACCTTC. It yields the protein CASRAADIGGWGYTF.

The chain joins TRBV7-8 to TRBJ1-2; D call uncertain. V lost 5 bases, J lost 9 bases, and 25 bases lay in between. The germline V gene encodes CDR1 SGHVS and CDR2 FQNEAQ. This CDR3 contains 16 residues. DNA of the CDR3: TGTGCCAGCAGCCCTGGGTATTCACTGGGCACCTCTCGCTACACCTTC. Its protein product is CASSPGYSLGTSRYTF.

The chain combines TRBV30 with TRBJ1-2, with 7 bases identical to TRBD1. The germline V gene has CDR1 GTSNPN and CDR2 SVGIG (reference sequence). This CDR3 region has 14 residues. V dropped 2 bases and J dropped 0; count of bases not matched to a gene: 3. The CDR3 DNA follows: TGTGCCTGGAGTCCCGGGACAGCTAACTATGGCTACACCTTC. This sequence encodes CAWSPGTANYGYTF.

This clone was recorded a few times. This sequence joins TRBV14 and TRBJ2-3; tentative D call: TRBD1 (6 bases). V gave up 3 bases and J gave up 4 bases, with 11 bases separating them. This CDR3 has 14 residues. Germline CDR1 reads SGHDN; CDR2 reads FVKESK. The CDR3 coding sequence is TGTGCCAGCAGCCACCACAGGGACCCAGATACGCAGTATTTT. Protein sequence: CASSHHRDPDTQYF.

The chain combines TRBV28 with TRBJ1-1; the D gene is possibly TRBD1 (6 bases). V was cut by 6 bases and J by 3 bases, with 11 bases left in between. CDR1 is MDHEN, CDR2 SYDVKM, per germline. The CDR3 totals 13 residues. Here the CDR3 DNA reads TGTGCCAGCAGGTACAGGGTTTACACTGAAGCTTTCTTT. Protein sequence: CASRYRVYTEAFF.

This clone is a singleton in its sample. This chain links TRBV5-1 with TRBJ1-3; 8 nucleotides match TRBD1. Germline CDR1 and CDR2: SGHRS and YFSETQ. The ends lost 4 bases at V and 2 bases at J; junction bases unmatched: 8. This CDR3 has 16 amino acids. The CDR3: CASSKTGEGAGNTIYF. The CDR3 DNA sequence: TGCGCCAGCAGCAAGACAGGGGAAGGGGCTGGAAACACCATATATTTT.

This clone was recorded a few times. This chain connects TRBV5-1 to TRBJ1-6; 8 nucleotides line up with TRBD1. The V segment lost 3 bases and the J segment 6 bases; nucleotides outside the gene matches: 5. The CDR3 sequence is 15 residues long. The germline gives CDR1 SGHRS, CDR2 YFSETQ. The CDR3 loop is CASSYGQGGNSPLHF. The CDR3 DNA sequence: TGCGCCAGCAGCTACGGACAGGGTGGTAATTCACCCCTCCACTTT.

The genes are TRBV4-3 and TRBJ2-6; TRBD1 matches at 9 bases. This CDR3 spans 17 amino acids. The V gene end was trimmed by 3 bases and the J gene end by 0 bases; junction bases not matched to a gene: 3. CDR1 and CDR2 from the germline V gene are LGHNA and YSLEER. CDR3: CASSHGTGFSGANVLTF. For the CDR3, the DNA is TGCGCCAGCAGCCACGGGACAGGGTTCTCTGGGGCCAACGTCCTGACTTTC.

The gene calls are TRBV6-1 and TRBJ2-7; D is possibly TRBD1 (6 bases). Germline-derived CDR1 and CDR2 are MNHNS and SASEGT. Trimming left V 3 bases short and J 3 bases short, with 18 bases between. This CDR3 spans 16 amino acids. CDR3 DNA sequence: TGTGCCAGCAGTGACCGTAGGACAGAAAGCCTCTACGAGCAGTACTTC. As protein: CASSDRRTESLYEQYF.

This clone was seen only a few times. The rearrangement joins TRBV13 to TRBJ1-3, with 8 bases matching TRBD1. This CDR3 contains 16 residues. The trim removed 0 bases at V and 3 bases at J, leaving 4 bases unmatched. The germline CDR1 and CDR2 sequences are PRHDT and FYEKMQ (reference sequence). The CDR3 DNA reads TGTGCCAGCAGCTTAGGGACAGGGGCAGGTGGAAACACCATATATTTT. Its protein is CASSLGTGAGGNTIYF.

This clone appeared a single time. The rearrangement joins TRBV4-1 to TRBJ1-5, with 7 bases matching TRBD1. Germline V gene data show CDR1 as MGHRA and CDR2 as YSYEKL. The CDR3 spans 17 residues. The V segment lost 3 bases and the J segment 4 bases; nucleotides outside the gene matches: 12. CDR3: CASSHRPGTANNQPQHF. In DNA, the CDR3 is TGCGCCAGCAGCCACCGACCCGGGACAGCAAATAATCAGCCCCAGCATTTT.

This clone has just one count. The rearrangement links TRBV2 to TRBJ1-1; the match to TRBD1 covers 7 bases. Germline CDR1 and CDR2: SNHLY and FYNNEI. V shed 8 bases, J shed 0 bases, and the junction held 3 bases outside the gene matches. The CDR3 loop spans 13 amino acids. The CDR3 sequence is CASAGQLNTEAFF. CDR3 nucleotides: TGTGCCAGCGCGGGACAGCTGAACACTGAAGCTTTCTTT.

This sequence joins TRBV29-1 and TRBJ2-5; TRBD1 aligns across 9 bases. J lost 7 bases, V lost 4 bases, and 7 bases had no gene match. Germline CDR1 reads SQVTM; CDR2 reads ANQGSEA. There are 13 residues in the CDR3. The CDR3 coding sequence is TGCAGCGTTGCCGATGGACAGGGGATGACCCAGTACTTC. Its translation: CSVADGQGMTQYF.

The V and J genes are TRBV5-1 and TRBJ2-7, with 12 bases identical to TRBD2. Trimming took 4 bases from V and 2 from J; bases not matched to a gene: 7. CDR3 length: 16 amino acids. Germline CDR1 SGHRS, CDR2 YFSETQ. CDR3: CASSPGLAGRPYEQYF. CDR3 DNA: TGCGCCAGCAGCCCCGGACTAGCGGGGAGGCCCTACGAGCAGTACTTC.

The chain is built from TRBV15 and TRBJ2-7; 7 positions match TRBD2. Germline V gives CDR1 LNHNV, CDR2 YYDKDF (reference sequence). The CDR3 extends over 15 amino acids. After removal of 1 base from V and 3 bases from J, the junction contained 6 bases not matched to a gene. The CDR3 is CATSRGELAGYEQYF. The CDR3 region has the DNA TGTGCCACCAGCAGAGGGGAATTAGCGGGCTACGAGCAGTACTTC.